This T cell receptor beta chain was identified in a study of blood T cell repertoires in COVID-19. Germline CDR1 reads SQVTM; CDR2 reads ANQGSEA. The CDR3 consists of 13 residues. Trimming cost V 4 bases and J 5 bases, with 14 bases left between them. Cohort placement rested on clinical history that participants reported themselves. Assay used: immunoSEQ multiplex PCR; TCRdb lists only in-frame clones, some missing. This sample has about 280,000 clones, with 88% found just once. The gene calls are TRBV29-1 and TRBJ1-1, with D tentatively TRBD1 (5 bases). Sequencing was done on a sample of PBMCs or T cells enriched from blood (not recorded which). This TCR derives from a woman aged 25 to 45 who had recovered from COVID-19. The CDR3: CSVVQGKRTEAFF. In DNA form, the CDR3 reads TGCAGCGTTGTCCAGGGAAAAAGGACTGAAGCTTTCTTT.